Presented here are 23 T cell receptor beta chains from one specimen sequenced in a study of CXCR3-negative and CXCR3-positive naive CD8 T cells. The libraries of TRB cDNA were prepared using 5' RACE with UMI labels. TCRdb processed the 5' RACE reads again and assigns one entry to each CDR3 protein, with no DNA. The sample data list about 40,000 distinct CDR3 sequences. The sample consisted of naive CXCR3- CD8+ T cells from blood. Subset specified: CD45RO-CCR7+CD27+CD95- naive CD8+ T cells lacking CXCR3 (TNR3-). The source is a human donor in good health. Some clones in this sample may be carry-over from other donors' samples.

The rearrangement joins TRBV12-3 or TRBV12-4 to TRBJ2-7; TCRdb outputs TRBD2, but without DNA this stays unchecked. The CDR3 runs 15 residues. CDR3 amino acids: CASSLERGRNYEQYF.

V and J are TRBV14 and TRBJ2-7. The germline V gene encodes CDR1 SGHDN and CDR2 FVKESK. This CDR3 has 14 amino acids. CDR3 sequence: CASSQVTRFDEQYF.

This chain links TRBV3-1 with TRBJ2-7; with no DNA, the TCRdb D assignment of TRBD1 cannot be verified. CDR1 is LGHDT, CDR2 YNNKEL, per germline (reference sequence). This CDR3 comprises 16 residues. The CDR3 sequence is CASSLQGTGIPYEQYF.

The rearrangement uses TRBV7-3 and TRBJ1-1; as DNA is missing, the TRBD1 call by TCRdb cannot be tested. The CDR3 contains 14 residues. Germline assignment: CDR1 SGHTA and CDR2 FQGTGA. Here the CDR3 reads CASSSDRGSTEAFF.

The rearrangement uses TRBV6-5 and TRBJ1-1; no DNA is available, so the TRBD1 call from TCRdb remains unchecked. Germline lookup yields CDR1 MNHEY and CDR2 SVGAGI. The CDR3 loop spans 13 amino acids. The CDR3 spells CASTDGPGSEAFF.

The rearrangement uses TRBV7-9 and TRBJ1-4. This CDR3 is 14 amino acids long. The germline CDR1 and CDR2 sequences are SEHNR and FQNEAQ (reference sequence). CDR3 sequence: CASREGGNNEKLFF.

The J gene is TRBJ2-5, the V gene TRBV14; the TCRdb call, TRBD1, lacks DNA for checking. From germline, CDR1 is SGHDN and CDR2 FVKESK. The CDR3 spans 16 residues. CDR3 residues: CASSQVGTGELETQYF.

The chain links TRBV20-1 to TRBJ2-1; lacking DNA, the TRBD2 call made by TCRdb goes unchecked. Germline V gene data show CDR1 as DFQATT and CDR2 as SNEGSKA (reference sequence). This CDR3 has 18 residues. CDR3 loop: CSARWALAGGESYNEQFF.

This chain joins TRBV28 and TRBJ2-5; the TCRdb call, TRBD1, lacks DNA for checking. The V gene's germline CDR1 is MDHEN and CDR2 SYDVKM. This CDR3 comprises 15 residues. The CDR3 here is CASSSGMSDGETQYF.

This chain joins TRBV2 and TRBJ2-7; checking the TCRdb D call of TRBD2 is not possible without DNA. CDR1 and CDR2 (germline): SNHLY, FYNNEI. The CDR3 is made up of 11 amino acids. CDR3 protein: CASISGTREYF.

V is TRBV4-3 and J is TRBJ1-1. This CDR3 region has 15 residues. CDR1 and CDR2 from the germline V gene are LGHNA and YSLEER. CDR3 sequence: CASSQEIDWNTEAFF.

This chain connects TRBV5-1 to TRBJ2-1; absent DNA, TCRdb's TRBD1 call cannot be checked. Germline values: CDR1 SGHRS, CDR2 YFSETQ. This CDR3 comprises 15 residues. The chain's CDR3 is CASSLEGGHSNEQFF.

The chain combines TRBV28 with TRBJ2-2. The CDR3 extends over 13 amino acids. Germline CDR1 is MDHEN and CDR2 is SYDVKM. CDR3 residues: CASRRRNTGELFF.

The V and J genes are TRBV10-3 and TRBJ2-4; TCRdb picks TRBD2, but there is no DNA to check that call. The CDR3 has 18 residues. Per germline, CDR1 ENHRY and CDR2 SYGVKD. The CDR3 is CAISDPTRDRSPSSIQYF.

The J gene is TRBJ2-3, the V gene TRBV5-1; there is no DNA to check the TCRdb D call of TRBD1. Germline V CDR1 and CDR2: SGHRS, YFSETQ. CDR3 size: 15 residues. Here the CDR3 reads CASSSNRELTDTQYF.

V is TRBV29-1 and J is TRBJ2-2; TCRdb indicates TRBD1, and absent DNA this call remains unverified. Germline values: CDR1 SQVTM, CDR2 ANQGSEA. The CDR3 has 17 amino acids. This chain's CDR3 is CSVEDIPGTGDTGELFF.

This CDR3 is CASSSQGRTYNSPLHF. The chain couples TRBV13 to TRBJ1-6; with no DNA, the TCRdb D assignment of TRBD1 cannot be verified. From germline, CDR1 is PRHDT and CDR2 FYEKMQ (reference sequence). CDR3 length: 16 residues. The whole variable domain, remainder taken from reference TRBV13 and TRBJ1-6, is AAGVIQSPRHLIKEKRETATLKCYPIPRHDTVYWYQQGPGQDPQFLISFYEKMQSDKGSIPDRFSAQQFSDYHSELNMSSLELGDSALYFCASSSQGRTYNSPLHFGNGTRLTVT.

This chain's CDR3 is CASSPGAGANVLTF. V gene TRBV19 combines with J gene TRBJ2-6; the D call from TCRdb, TRBD1, cannot be confirmed without DNA. Germline CDR1 and CDR2: LNHDA and SQIVND (reference sequence). CDR3 length: 14 residues.

This CDR3 reads CSVDPFTGDGYTF. V is TRBV29-1 and J is TRBJ1-2; TCRdb reports TRBD1, a call that lacks DNA to check it against. Germline CDR1 is SQVTM and CDR2 is ANQGSEA. The CDR3 runs 13 residues.

The V call is TRBV29-1, the J call TRBJ2-1; the D gene TCRdb calls, TRBD1, cannot be checked with no DNA. The V gene's germline CDR1 is SQVTM and CDR2 ANQGSEA. This CDR3 region has 11 residues. CDR3 residues: CSVRTGRGQFF.

V usage is TRBV4-1 and J usage is TRBJ2-7; TCRdb outputs TRBD1, but without DNA this stays unchecked. CDR1 and CDR2 from the germline V gene are MGHRA and YSYEKL. This CDR3 is built from 16 residues. CDR3 protein: CASSLDDRGPSYEQYF.

The rearrangement uses TRBV9 and TRBJ2-1; the D call from TCRdb, TRBD1, cannot be confirmed without DNA. Germline V gives CDR1 SGDLS, CDR2 YYNGEE. This CDR3 comprises 17 residues. The CDR3: CASSVEGTGGTLNEQFF. Complete variable domain (other parts from reference TRBV9 and TRBJ2-1): DSGVTQTPKHLITATGQRVTLRCSPRSGDLSVYWYQQSLDQGLQFLIQYYNGEERAKGNILERFSAQQFPDLHSELNLSSLELGDSALYFCASSVEGTGGTLNEQFFGPGTRLTVL.

V usage is TRBV11-2 and J usage is TRBJ2-3; lacking DNA, the TRBD1 call made by TCRdb goes unchecked. The CDR3 is 15 amino acids. In germline, CDR1 is SGHAT, CDR2 FQNNGV. CDR3 in amino acids: CASTRIQGRADTQYF.